The 26 T cell receptor beta chains listed next were all sequenced from one sample in a study of shared clonotypes between healthy human individuals. Method: immunoSEQ multiplex PCR; TCRdb's copy keeps in-frame clones and lacks some. The sample has millions of clones; 85% to 95% are singletons. Naive-designated CD8 cells lacked CD45RO, were positively enriched for CCR7, and omitted terminally differentiated effector memory CD45RA+ cells. Material: naive CD8+ T cells from PBMCs. These receptors all come from a man aged 18 to 29 in good health. Some clones in this sample may be carry-over from other donors' samples.

J is TRBJ1-2 and V is TRBV4-1; no reliable D call. Trimming left V 1 base short and J 5 bases short, with 20 bases between. The CDR3 is 17 residues long. CDR1 and CDR2 (germline): MGHRA, YSYEKL. The DNA of the CDR3 is TGCGCCAGCAGCCAAGCAGGAGGTTCGGCGGGAGGTTATGGCTACACCTTC. It specifies CASSQAGGSAGGYGYTF.

A remark on this clone: The same CDR3 is also encoded by other DNA sequences in this sample. The chain combines TRBV9 with TRBJ2-7, with D unclear. CDR1 SGDLS and CDR2 YYNGEE come from the germline V gene. The CDR3 sequence is 11 residues long. Trimming left V 4 bases short and J 1 base short, with 3 bases between. The CDR3 DNA is TGTGCCAGCAGCCCATCCTACGAGCAGTACTTC. It is translated as CASSPSYEQYF.

DNA for the CDR3: TGTGCCAGCAGTCAACAGCGGATCCCCTCCTACGAGCAGTACTTC. Its translation is CASSQQRIPSYEQYF. The chain is built from TRBV28 and TRBJ2-7; D is perhaps TRBD2 (5 bases). The germline V gene has CDR1 MDHEN and CDR2 SYDVKM. Trimming cost V 5 bases and J 0 bases, with 14 bases left between them. The CDR3 totals 15 residues.

This chain connects TRBV29-1 to TRBJ2-7; possible D gene TRBD2, 5 bases. Germline CDR1 and CDR2: SQVTM and ANQGSEA. V lost 5 bases to trimming and J lost 3 bases, with 14 bases between them. The CDR3 contains 13 residues. CDR3 region: CSVKSGIYYEQYF. CDR3 sequence (DNA): TGCAGCGTTAAGTCCGGGATCTACTACGAGCAGTACTTC.

The rearrangement links TRBV6-6 to TRBJ2-1; TRBD1 is a possible D gene (6 bases). Germline CDR1 MNHNY, CDR2 SVGAGI (reference sequence). The germline V and J ends were trimmed by 1 base and 16 bases, with 20 bases remaining between them. This CDR3 comprises 14 residues. The DNA for the CDR3 is TGTGCCAGCAGTTACTTCGAACAGGGTGATTTTTTTTTCTTC. Protein sequence: CASSYFEQGDFFFF.

J is TRBJ2-7 and V is TRBV15; D might be TRBD2 (6 bases). V lost 0 bases to trimming and J lost 4 bases, with 7 bases between them. Germline V gene data show CDR1 as LNHNV and CDR2 as YYDKDF (reference sequence). This CDR3 contains 13 residues. Here the CDR3 reads CATSREEGYEQYF. In nucleotides, the CDR3 is TGTGCCACCAGCAGAGAGGAGGGGTACGAGCAGTACTTC.

This rearrangement joins TRBV7-9 to TRBJ1-2, with TRBD1 as a possible D gene (6 bases). The V end was cut by 5 bases, the J end by 5 bases, with 18 bases between. This CDR3 is 15 amino acids long. In germline, CDR1 is SEHNR, CDR2 FQNEAQ (reference sequence). Here the CDR3 DNA reads TGTGCCAGCAGCCCCGAGGCGACAGGCCTTTATGGCTACACCTTC. Residues: CASSPEATGLYGYTF.

This chain connects TRBV5-6 to TRBJ1-1; the D gene is possibly TRBD1 (5 bases). CDR1 is SGHDT and CDR2 is YYEEEE in the germline V gene. The CDR3 is made up of 12 amino acids. Trimming removed 3 bases at V and 8 bases at J, with 11 bases between. The CDR3 DNA reads as TGTGCCAGCAGCTACCCGGGACGGGAAGCTTTCTTT. Translation: CASSYPGREAFF.

The rearrangement joins TRBV7-9 to TRBJ2-7, with unresolved D. Germline CDR1 reads SEHNR; CDR2 reads FQNEAQ (reference sequence). V lost 4 bases, J lost 0 bases, and 10 bases lay in between. The CDR3 consists of 14 residues. The CDR3 DNA follows: TGTGCCAGCAGCTCCCCCGACCGCTCCTACGAGCAGTACTTC. It specifies CASSSPDRSYEQYF.

J is TRBJ1-5 and V is TRBV4-1, with a possible D match to TRBD1 (6 bases). The V end lost 1 base, the J end lost 2 bases, and 12 bases lay between the germline ends. Germline-derived CDR1 and CDR2 are MGHRA and YSYEKL. This CDR3 region has 16 residues. For the CDR3, the DNA is TGCGCCAGCAGCCAAGCTCCACAGGGAGGCAATCAGCCCCAGCATTTT. This gives the protein CASSQAPQGGNQPQHF.

The chain uses TRBV6-1 and TRBJ1-2; tentative D call: TRBD1 (6 bases). CDR3 length equals 16 residues. The V gene lost 2 bases and the J gene lost 13 bases, with 26 bases spanning the gap. Germline assignment: CDR1 MNHNS and CDR2 SASEGT. The CDR3 here is CASSEHGTRPGGGCTF. In nucleotides, the CDR3 is TGTGCCAGCAGTGAACACGGAACCCGACCGGGAGGGGGATGCACCTTC.

There are a few counts of this clone. The gene calls are TRBV28 and TRBJ1-1; D ambiguous. Germline CDR1 is MDHEN and CDR2 is SYDVKM. The CDR3 extends over 14 amino acids. The germline V and J ends were trimmed by 4 bases and 1 base, with 10 bases remaining between them. The CDR3 nucleotides are TGTGCCAGCAGTTCCTCCGGGGAGAACACTGAAGCTTTCTTT. Translating it yields CASSSSGENTEAFF.

The rearrangement uses TRBV7-2 and TRBJ1-2; 8 bases align to TRBD1. This CDR3 has 17 amino acids. The V gene end was trimmed by 5 bases and the J gene end by 0 bases; junction bases not matched to a gene: 11. Per germline, CDR1 SGHTA and CDR2 FQGNSA. Here the CDR3 DNA reads TGTGCCAGCAGCACAGGGGCCAGGGGGCGAGCTAACTATGGCTACACCTTC. This sequence encodes CASSTGARGRANYGYTF.

The CDR3 sequence: CASSERLVGETQYF. In nucleotides, the CDR3 is TGTGCCAGCAGCGAGCGACTAGTTGGGGAGACCCAGTACTTC. V and J are TRBV9 and TRBJ2-5; tentatively, D is TRBD2 (6 bases). Trimming removed 3 bases at V and 5 bases at J, with 14 bases between. The CDR3 totals 14 residues. Germline loops: CDR1 SGDLS, CDR2 YYNGEE.

The rearrangement links TRBV29-1 to TRBJ2-5, with TRBD2 as a possible D gene (7 bases). Germline V gene sequence: CDR1 SQVTM, CDR2 ANQGSEA. CDR3 length: 13 residues. Trimming took 3 bases from V and 2 from J, leaving 10 bases between them. Here the CDR3 DNA reads TGCAGCGTTGATGGGGGGGCTCAAGAGACCCAGTACTTC. Protein sequence: CSVDGGAQETQYF.

CDR3 sequence: CASSSPINRDPYEQYF. Written as DNA, the CDR3 is TGTGCCAGCAGTTCCCCTATAAACAGGGATCCCTACGAGCAGTACTTC. The chain combines TRBV28 with TRBJ2-7; D might be TRBD1 (6 bases). The CDR3 has 16 residues. V dropped 4 bases and J dropped 2 bases, with 18 bases sitting between them. The germline CDR1 and CDR2 sequences are MDHEN and SYDVKM.

The chain recombines TRBV27 with TRBJ2-1, with 7 bases that match TRBD1. This CDR3 is 14 amino acids long. CDR1 is MNHEY, CDR2 SMNVEV, per germline (reference sequence). The ends lost 6 bases at V and 0 bases at J; junction bases unmatched: 2. In DNA, the CDR3 is TGTGCCAGCAGGGACAGGTACTCCTACAATGAGCAGTTCTTC. Its protein product is CASRDRYSYNEQFF.

The CDR3 spells CAGGSGSAYNEQFF. CDR3 coding DNA: TGCGCCGGGGGGAGCGGGAGCGCCTACAATGAGCAGTTCTTC. This sequence joins TRBV10-2 and TRBJ2-1; TRBD2 aligns across 8 bases. The CDR3 has 14 amino acids. V shed 11 bases, J shed 2 bases, and the junction held 8 bases outside the gene matches. Germline values: CDR1 WSHSY, CDR2 SAAADI.

The genes are TRBV7-6 and TRBJ2-5; 10 bases align to TRBD1. Germline V gene lookup returns CDR1 SGHVS and CDR2 FNYEAQ. The CDR3 contains 15 residues. V was clipped by 5 bases and J by 5 bases; unmatched bases: 8. This CDR3 reads CASSRDRGWLETQYF. The CDR3, as DNA: TGTGCCAGCAGCCGGGACAGGGGATGGTTGGAGACCCAGTACTTC.

As concerns this clone: One end of the junction is discordant with germline, which a read error may explain. CDR3 bases: TGTGCCAGCAGTCTATCGGGGGGGGAGGAATTTTACGAGCAGTACTTC. Translation gives CASSLSGGEEFYEQYF. The gene calls are TRBV27 and TRBJ2-7; 8 bases line up with TRBD2. The CDR3 sequence is 16 residues long. Germline V CDR1 and CDR2: MNHEY, SMNVEV (reference sequence).

The chain uses TRBV19 and TRBJ2-6; D unresolved. Trimming cost V 5 bases and J 5 bases, with 22 bases left between them. Germline lookup yields CDR1 LNHDA and CDR2 SQIVND (reference sequence). This CDR3 is 18 amino acids long. The CDR3 nucleotides are TGTGCCAGTAGTGGTTACTCCAAATCACAAAGTCGGGCCAACGTCCTGACTTTC. It translates to CASSGYSKSQSRANVLTF.

The V and J genes are TRBV28 and TRBJ2-3; TRBD2 matches at 11 bases. V lost 7 bases, J lost 4 bases, and 10 bases stayed unmatched. Germline V gene lookup returns CDR1 MDHEN and CDR2 SYDVKM. There are 16 residues in the CDR3. This CDR3 reads CASKISGRAAPDTQYF. In DNA form, the CDR3 reads TGTGCCAGCAAGATTAGCGGGAGGGCCGCGCCAGATACGCAGTATTTT.

The V gene is TRBV27, the J gene TRBJ2-5; TRBD2 is a possible D gene (5 bases). The CDR3 consists of 14 residues. Germline CDR1 is MNHEY and CDR2 is SMNVEV (reference sequence). V dropped 5 bases and J dropped 7 bases, with 17 bases sitting between them. Here the CDR3 reads CASSPGGLVGTQYF. DNA for the CDR3: TGTGCCAGCAGTCCCGGCGGGTTAGTTGGGACCCAGTACTTC.

Written as DNA, the CDR3 is TGTGCCAGCAGCTCGAGTAGATCCCCCTACGAGCAGTACTTC. It translates to CASSSSRSPYEQYF. V is TRBV6-5 and J is TRBJ2-7; no reliable D call. Germline CDR1 MNHEY, CDR2 SVGAGI. This CDR3 has 14 residues. The V end was cut by 6 bases, the J end by 2 bases, with 14 bases between.

V usage is TRBV7-9 and J usage is TRBJ1-4; TRBD1 matches 11 bases. The CDR3 length is 17 residues. The V segment lost 2 bases and the J segment 3 bases; nucleotides outside the gene matches: 5. Per germline, CDR1 SEHNR and CDR2 FQNEAQ (reference sequence). In DNA, the CDR3 is TGTGCCAGCAGCTTACGAGGACAGGGGGCGGCTAATGAAAAACTGTTTTTT. This encodes CASSLRGQGAANEKLFF.

This clone has just one count. This chain's CDR3 is CAKGAGTSYEQYF. The CDR3 nucleotides are TGCGCCAAAGGGGCAGGGACGTCCTACGAGCAGTACTTC. The rearrangement links TRBV10-2 to TRBJ2-7; D tentatively fits TRBD1 or TRBD2 (5 bases each). V lost 10 bases and J 1 base, leaving 14 bases between the germline ends. In germline, CDR1 is WSHSY, CDR2 SAAADI. This CDR3 contains 13 residues.